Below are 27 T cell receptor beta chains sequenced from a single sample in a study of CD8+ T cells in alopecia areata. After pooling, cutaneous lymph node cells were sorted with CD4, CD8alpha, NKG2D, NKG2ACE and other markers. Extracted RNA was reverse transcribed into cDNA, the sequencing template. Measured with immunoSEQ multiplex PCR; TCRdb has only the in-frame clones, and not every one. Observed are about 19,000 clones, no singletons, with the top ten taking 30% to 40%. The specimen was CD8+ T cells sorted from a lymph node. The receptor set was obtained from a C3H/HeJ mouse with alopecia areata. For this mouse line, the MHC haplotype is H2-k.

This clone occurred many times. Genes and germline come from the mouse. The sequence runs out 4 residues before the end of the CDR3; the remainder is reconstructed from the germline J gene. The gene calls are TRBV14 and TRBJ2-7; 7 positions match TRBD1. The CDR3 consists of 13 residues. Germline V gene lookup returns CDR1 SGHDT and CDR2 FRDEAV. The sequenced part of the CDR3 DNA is TGTGCCAGCAGTTCCGACAGGGAGGAT. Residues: CASSSDRED. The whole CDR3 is CASSSDREDEQYF.

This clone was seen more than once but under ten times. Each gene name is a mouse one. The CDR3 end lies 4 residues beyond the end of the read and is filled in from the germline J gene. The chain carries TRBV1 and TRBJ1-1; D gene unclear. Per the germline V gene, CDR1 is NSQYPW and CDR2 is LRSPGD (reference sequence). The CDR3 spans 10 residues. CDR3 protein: CTCSAKEVFF. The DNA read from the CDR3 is TGCACCTGCAGTGCCAAA. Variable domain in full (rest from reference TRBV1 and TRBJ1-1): VTLLEQNPRWRLVPRGQAVNLRCILKNSQYPWMSWYQQDLQKQLQWLFTLRSPGDKEVKSLPGADYLATRVTDTELRLQVANMSQGRTLYCTCSAKEVFFGKGTRLTVV.

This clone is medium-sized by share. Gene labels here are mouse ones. CDR3 residues: CASSITISNERLFF. CDR3 DNA (partial): TGTGCCAGCAGTATAACAATTTCCAACGAA. This sequence joins TRBV19 and TRBJ1-4; D is uncertain. The read finishes 4 residues shy of the CDR3 end, and the germline J gene is used to complete it. The CDR3 contains 14 residues. Germline V CDR1 and CDR2: FNHDT, SITEND (reference sequence). V lost 1 base and J lost 0, with 4 bases in between.

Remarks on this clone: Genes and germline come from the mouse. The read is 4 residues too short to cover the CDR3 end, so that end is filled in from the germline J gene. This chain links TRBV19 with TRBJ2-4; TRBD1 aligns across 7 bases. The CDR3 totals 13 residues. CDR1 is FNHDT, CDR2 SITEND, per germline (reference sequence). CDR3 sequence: CASSSGTENTLYF. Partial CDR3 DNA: TGTGCCAGCAGTTCCGGGACAGAAAAC.

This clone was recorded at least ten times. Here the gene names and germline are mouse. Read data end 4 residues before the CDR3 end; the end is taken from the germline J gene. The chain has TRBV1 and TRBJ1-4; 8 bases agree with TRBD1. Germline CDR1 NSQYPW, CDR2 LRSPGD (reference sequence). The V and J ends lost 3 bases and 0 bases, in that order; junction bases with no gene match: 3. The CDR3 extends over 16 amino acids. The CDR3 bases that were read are TGCACCTGCAGTGCGGGACAGGCCATTTCCAACGAA. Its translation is CTCSAGQAISNE. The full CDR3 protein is CTCSAGQAISNERLFF.

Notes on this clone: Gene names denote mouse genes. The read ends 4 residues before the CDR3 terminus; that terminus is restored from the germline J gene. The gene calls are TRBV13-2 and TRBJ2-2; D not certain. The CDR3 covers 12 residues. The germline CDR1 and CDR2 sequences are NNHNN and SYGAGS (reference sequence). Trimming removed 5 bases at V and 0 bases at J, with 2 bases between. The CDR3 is CASGSNTGQLYF. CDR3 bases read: TGTGCCAGCGGCTCAAACACCGGG.

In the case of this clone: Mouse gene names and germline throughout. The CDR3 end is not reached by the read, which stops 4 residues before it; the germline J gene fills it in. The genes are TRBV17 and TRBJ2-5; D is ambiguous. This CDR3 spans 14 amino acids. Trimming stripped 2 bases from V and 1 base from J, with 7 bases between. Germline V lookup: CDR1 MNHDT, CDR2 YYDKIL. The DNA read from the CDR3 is TGTGCTAGCAGTAGAAAACATCACCAAGAC. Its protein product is CASSRKHHQD. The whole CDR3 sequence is CASSRKHHQDTQYF.

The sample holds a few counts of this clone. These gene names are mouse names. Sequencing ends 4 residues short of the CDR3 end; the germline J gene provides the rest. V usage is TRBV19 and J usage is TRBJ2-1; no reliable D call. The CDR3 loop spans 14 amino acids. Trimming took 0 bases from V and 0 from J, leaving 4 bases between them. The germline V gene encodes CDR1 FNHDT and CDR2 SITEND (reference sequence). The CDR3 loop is CASSIDYNYAEQFF. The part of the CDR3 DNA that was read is TGTGCCAGCAGTATAGACTATAACTATGCT.

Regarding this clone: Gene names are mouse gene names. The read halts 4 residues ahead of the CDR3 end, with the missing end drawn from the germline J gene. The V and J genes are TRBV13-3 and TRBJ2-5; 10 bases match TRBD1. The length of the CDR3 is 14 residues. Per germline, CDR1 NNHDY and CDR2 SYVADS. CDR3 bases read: TGTGCCAGCAGTGCATCGGACAGGGGGGAC. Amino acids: CASSASDRGD. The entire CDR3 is CASSASDRGDTQYF. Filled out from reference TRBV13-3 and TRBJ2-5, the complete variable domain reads EAAVTQSPRSKVAVTGGKVTLSCHQTNNHDYMYWYRQDTGHGLRLIHYSYVADSTEKGDIPDGYKASRPSQENFSLILELASLSQTAVYFCASSASDRGDTQYFGPGTRLLVL.

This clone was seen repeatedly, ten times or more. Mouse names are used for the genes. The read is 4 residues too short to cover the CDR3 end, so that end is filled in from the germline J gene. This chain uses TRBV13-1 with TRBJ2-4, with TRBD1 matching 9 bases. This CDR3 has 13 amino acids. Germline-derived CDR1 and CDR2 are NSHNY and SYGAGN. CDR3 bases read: TGTGCCAGCAGTGCGGACAGGGGAAAC. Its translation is CASSADRGN. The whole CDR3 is CASSADRGNTLYF.

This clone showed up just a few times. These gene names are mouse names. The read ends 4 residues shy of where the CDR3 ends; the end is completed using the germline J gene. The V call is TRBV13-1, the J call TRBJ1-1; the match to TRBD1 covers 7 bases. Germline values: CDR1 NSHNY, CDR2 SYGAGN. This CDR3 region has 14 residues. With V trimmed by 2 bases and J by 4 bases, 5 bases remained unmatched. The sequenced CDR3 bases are TGTGCCAGCAGTGAGAGGGGGCTCGTCACA. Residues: CASSERGLVT. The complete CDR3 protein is CASSERGLVTEVFF.

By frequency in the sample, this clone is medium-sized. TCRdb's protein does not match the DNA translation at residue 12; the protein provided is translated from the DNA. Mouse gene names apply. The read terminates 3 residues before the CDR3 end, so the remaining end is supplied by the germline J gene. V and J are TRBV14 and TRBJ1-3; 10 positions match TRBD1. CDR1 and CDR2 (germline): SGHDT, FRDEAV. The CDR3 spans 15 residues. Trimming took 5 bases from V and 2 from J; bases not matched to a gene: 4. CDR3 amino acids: CASSFGQGAGNTLYF. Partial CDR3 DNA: TGTGCCAGCAGCTTCGGACAGGGGGCTGGAAATACG.

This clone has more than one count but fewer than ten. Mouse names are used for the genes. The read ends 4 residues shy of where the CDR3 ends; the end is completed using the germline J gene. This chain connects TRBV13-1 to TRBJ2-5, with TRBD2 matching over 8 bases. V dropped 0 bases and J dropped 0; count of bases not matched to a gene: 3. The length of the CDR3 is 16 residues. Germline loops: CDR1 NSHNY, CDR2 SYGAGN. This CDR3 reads CASSDGWGVNQDTQYF. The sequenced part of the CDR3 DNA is TGTGCCAGCAGTGATGGCTGGGGGGTTAACCAAGAC.

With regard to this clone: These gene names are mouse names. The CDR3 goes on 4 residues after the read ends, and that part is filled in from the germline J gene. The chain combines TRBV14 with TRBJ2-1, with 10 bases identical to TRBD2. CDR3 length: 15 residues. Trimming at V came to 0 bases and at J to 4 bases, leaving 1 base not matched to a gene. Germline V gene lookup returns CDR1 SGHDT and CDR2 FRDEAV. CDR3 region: CASSFSDWGYAEQFF. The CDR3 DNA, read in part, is TGTGCCAGCAGTTTCTCGGACTGGGGGTATGCT.

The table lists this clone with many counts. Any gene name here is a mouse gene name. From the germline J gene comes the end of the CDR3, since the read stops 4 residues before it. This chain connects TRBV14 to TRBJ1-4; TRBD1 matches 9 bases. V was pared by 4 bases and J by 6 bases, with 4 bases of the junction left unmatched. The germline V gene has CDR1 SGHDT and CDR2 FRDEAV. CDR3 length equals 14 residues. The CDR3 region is CASSLRDRDERLFF. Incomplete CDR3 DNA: TGTGCCAGCAGTCTCCGGGACAGGGACGAA.

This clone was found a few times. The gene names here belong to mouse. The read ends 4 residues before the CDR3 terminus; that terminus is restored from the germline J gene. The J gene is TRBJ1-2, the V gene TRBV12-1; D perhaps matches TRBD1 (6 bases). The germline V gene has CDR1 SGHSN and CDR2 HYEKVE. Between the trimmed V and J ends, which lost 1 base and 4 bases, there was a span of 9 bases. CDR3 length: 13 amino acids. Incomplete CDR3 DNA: TGTGCCAGCTCTCTGGGGGGCGTCTCC. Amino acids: CASSLGGVS. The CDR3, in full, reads CASSLGGVSDYTF.

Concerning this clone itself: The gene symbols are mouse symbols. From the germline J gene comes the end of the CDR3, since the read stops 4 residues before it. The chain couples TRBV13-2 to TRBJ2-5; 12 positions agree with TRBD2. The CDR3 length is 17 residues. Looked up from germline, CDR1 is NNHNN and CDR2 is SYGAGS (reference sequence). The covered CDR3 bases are TGTGCCAGCGGTGATGTGAGACTGGGGGGGCGCGGAGAC. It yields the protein CASGDVRLGGRGD. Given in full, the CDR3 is CASGDVRLGGRGDTQYF.

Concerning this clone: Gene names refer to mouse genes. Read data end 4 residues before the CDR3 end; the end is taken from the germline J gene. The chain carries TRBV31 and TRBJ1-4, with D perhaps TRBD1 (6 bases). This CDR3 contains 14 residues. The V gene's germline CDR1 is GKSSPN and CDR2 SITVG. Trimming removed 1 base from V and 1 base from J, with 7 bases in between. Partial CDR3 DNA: TGTGCCTGGAGTCCGGGACATTCCAACGAA. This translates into CAWSPGHSNE. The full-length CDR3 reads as CAWSPGHSNERLFF.

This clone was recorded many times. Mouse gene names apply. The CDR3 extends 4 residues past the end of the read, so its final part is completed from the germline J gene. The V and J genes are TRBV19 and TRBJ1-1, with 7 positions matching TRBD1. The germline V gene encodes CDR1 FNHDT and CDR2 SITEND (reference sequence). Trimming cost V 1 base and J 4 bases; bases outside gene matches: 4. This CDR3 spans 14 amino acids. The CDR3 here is CASSIRAGGTEVFF. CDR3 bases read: TGTGCCAGCAGTATACGGGCAGGGGGCACA.

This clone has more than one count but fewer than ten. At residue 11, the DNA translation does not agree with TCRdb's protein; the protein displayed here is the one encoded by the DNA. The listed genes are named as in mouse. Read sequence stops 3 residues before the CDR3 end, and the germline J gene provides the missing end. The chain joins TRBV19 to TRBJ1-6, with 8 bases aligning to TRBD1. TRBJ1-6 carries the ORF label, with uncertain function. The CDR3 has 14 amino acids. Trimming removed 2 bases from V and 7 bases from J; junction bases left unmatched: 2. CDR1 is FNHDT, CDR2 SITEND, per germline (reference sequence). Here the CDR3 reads CASSIRGRNSPLYF. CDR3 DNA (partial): TGTGCCAGCAGTATCAGGGGGCGGAATTCGCCC.

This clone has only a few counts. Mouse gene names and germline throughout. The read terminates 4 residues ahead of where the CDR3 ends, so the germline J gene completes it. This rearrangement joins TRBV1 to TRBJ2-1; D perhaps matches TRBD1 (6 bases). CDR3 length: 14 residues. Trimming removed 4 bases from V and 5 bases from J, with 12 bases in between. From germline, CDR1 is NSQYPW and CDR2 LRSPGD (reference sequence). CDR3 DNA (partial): TGCACCTGCAGTGGACGGGGACAAAATGCT. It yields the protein CTCSGRGQNA. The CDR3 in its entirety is CTCSGRGQNAEQFF.

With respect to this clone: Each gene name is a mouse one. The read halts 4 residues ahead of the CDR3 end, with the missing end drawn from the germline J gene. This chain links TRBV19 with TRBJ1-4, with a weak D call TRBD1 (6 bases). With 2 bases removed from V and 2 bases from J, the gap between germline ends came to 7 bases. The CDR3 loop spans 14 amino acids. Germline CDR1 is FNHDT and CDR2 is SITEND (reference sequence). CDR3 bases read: TGTGCCAGCAGTATGGGACACTCCAACGAA. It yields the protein CASSMGHSNE. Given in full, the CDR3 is CASSMGHSNERLFF.

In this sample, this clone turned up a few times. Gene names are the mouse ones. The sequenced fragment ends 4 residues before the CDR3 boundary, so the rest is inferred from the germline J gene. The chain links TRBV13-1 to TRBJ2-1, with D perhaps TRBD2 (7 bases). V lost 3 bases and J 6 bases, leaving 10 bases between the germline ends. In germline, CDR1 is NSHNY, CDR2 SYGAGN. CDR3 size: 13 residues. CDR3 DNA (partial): TGTGCCAGCAGTGGGGGGGCGCGTGCT. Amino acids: CASSGGARA. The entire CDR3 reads CASSGGARAEQFF.

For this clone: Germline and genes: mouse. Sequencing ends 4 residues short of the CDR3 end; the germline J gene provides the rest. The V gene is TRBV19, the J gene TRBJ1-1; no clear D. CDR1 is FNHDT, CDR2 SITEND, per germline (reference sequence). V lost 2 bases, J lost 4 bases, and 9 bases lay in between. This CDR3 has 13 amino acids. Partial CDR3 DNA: TGTGCCAGCAGTATTCAGGTTAGCACA. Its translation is CASSIQVST. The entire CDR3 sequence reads CASSIQVSTEVFF. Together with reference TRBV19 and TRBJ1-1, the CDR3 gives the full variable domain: GGIITQTPKFLIGQEGQKLTLKCQQNFNHDTMYWYRQDSGKGLRLIYYSITENDLQKGDLSEGYDASREKKSSFSLTVTSAQKNEMAVFLCASSIQVSTEVFFGKGTRLTVV.

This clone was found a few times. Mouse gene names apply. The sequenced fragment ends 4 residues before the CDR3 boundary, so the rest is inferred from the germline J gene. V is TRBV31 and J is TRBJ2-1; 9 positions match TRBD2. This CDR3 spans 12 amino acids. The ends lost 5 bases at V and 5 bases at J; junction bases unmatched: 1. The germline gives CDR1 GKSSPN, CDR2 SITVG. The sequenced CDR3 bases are TGTGCCTGGGACTGGGGGAATGCT. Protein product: CAWDWGNA. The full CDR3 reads CAWDWGNAEQFF.

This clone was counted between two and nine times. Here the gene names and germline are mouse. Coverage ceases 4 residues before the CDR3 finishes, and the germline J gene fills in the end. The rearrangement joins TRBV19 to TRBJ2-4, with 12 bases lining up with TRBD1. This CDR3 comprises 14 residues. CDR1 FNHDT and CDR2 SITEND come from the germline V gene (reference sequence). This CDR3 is CASSPGQGANTLYF. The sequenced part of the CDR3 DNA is TGTGCCAGCAGTCCGGGACAGGGGGCAAAC.

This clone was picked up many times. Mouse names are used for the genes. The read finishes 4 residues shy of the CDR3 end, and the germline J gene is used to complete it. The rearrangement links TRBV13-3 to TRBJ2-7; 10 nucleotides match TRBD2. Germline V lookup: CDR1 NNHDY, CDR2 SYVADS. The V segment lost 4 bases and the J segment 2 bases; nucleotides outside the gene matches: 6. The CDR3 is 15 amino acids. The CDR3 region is CASSPGLGSPYEQYF. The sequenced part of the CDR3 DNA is TGTGCCAGCAGTCCGGGACTGGGGTCTCCCTAT.